This T cell receptor beta chain originates from a study of blood T cell repertoires in COVID-19. After removal of 3 bases from V and 1 base from J, the junction contained 12 bases not matched to a gene. The CDR3 has 19 amino acids. Germline CDR1 and CDR2: MDHEN and SYDVKM. The data were produced by immunoSEQ multiplex PCR, yet TCRdb's version contains in-frame clones alone and is incomplete. The data hold approximately 250,000 clones, with more than 85% observed a single time. The study drew participants aged about 18 to 90 years from roughly 25 US areas. During the 2 weeks before they entered the study, exposed participants had met someone with a PCR-confirmed or clinician-diagnosed COVID-19 case.

Material for sequencing was PBMCs or T cells enriched from blood (not recorded which). The V gene is TRBV28, the J gene TRBJ1-5; 10 nucleotides align to TRBD1. This clonotype was obtained from a man between 40 and 49 years old who had been exposed to COVID-19. CDR3 protein: CASSLVRGQGRLSNQPQHF. DNA of the CDR3: TGTGCCAGCAGTTTGGTCCGGGGACAGGGGAGGCTAAGCAATCAGCCCCAGCATTTT.